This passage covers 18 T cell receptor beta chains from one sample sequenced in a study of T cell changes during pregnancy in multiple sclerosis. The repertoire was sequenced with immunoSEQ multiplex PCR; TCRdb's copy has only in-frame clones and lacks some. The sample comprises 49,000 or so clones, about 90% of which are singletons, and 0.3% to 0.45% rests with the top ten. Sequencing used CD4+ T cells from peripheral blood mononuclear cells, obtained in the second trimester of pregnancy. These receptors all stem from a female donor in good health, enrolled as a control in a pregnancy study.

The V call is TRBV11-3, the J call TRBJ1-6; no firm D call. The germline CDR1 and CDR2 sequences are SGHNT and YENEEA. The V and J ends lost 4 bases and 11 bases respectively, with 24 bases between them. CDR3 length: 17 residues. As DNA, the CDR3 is TGTGCCAGCAGCTCCGACGAGGGTGGGCTGCCCAGGCCACCCCTCCACTTT. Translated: CASSSDEGGLPRPPLHF.

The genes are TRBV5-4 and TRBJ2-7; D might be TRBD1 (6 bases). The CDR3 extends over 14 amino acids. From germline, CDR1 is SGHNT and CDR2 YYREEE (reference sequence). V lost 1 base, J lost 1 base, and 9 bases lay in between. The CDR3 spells CASSLQGISYEQYF. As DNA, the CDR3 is TGTGCCAGCAGCTTGCAGGGGATTTCCTACGAGCAGTACTTC.

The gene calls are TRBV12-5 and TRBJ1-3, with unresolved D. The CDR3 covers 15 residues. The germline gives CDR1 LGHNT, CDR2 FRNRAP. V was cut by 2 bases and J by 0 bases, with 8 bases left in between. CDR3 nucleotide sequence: TGTGCTAGTGGTTTGCGGGGAGACTCTGGAAACACCATATATTTT. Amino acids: CASGLRGDSGNTIYF.

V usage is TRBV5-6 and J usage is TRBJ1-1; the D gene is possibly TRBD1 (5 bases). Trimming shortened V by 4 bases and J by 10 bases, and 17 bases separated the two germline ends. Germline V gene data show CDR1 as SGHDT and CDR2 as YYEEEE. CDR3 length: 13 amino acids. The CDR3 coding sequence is TGTGCCAGCAGCATGCGGGACCCAAGAGGAGCTTTCTTT. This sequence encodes CASSMRDPRGAFF.

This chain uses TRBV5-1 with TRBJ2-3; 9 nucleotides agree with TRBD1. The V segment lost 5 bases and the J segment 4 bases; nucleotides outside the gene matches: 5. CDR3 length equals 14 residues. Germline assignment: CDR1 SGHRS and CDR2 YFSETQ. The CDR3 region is CASRGDRASDTQYF. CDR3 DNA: TGCGCCAGCAGGGGGGACAGGGCCTCAGATACGCAGTATTTT.

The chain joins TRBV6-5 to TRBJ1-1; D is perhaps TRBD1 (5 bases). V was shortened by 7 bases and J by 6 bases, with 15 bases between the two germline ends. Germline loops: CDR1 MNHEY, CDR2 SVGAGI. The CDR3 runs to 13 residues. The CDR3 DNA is TGTGCCAGCACCCCAGGGTCCCCCCCTGAAGCTTTCTTT. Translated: CASTPGSPPEAFF.

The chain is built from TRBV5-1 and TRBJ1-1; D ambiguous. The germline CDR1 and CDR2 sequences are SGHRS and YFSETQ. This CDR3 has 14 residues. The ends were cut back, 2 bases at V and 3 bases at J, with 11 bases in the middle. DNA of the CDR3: TGCGCCAGCAGCTTTTCAGGCCTCTACACTGAAGCTTTCTTT. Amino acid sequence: CASSFSGLYTEAFF.

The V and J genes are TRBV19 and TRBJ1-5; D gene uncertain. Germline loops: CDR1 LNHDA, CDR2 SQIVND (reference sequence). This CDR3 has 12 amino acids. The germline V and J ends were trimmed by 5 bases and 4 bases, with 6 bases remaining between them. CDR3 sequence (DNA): TGTGCCAGTAGTTGGCAAAATCAGCCCCAGCATTTT. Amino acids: CASSWQNQPQHF.

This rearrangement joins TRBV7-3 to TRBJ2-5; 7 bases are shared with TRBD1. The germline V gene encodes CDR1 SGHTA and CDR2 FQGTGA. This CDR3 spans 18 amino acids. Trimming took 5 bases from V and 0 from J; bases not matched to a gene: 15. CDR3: CASSPVGRDRSYQETQYF. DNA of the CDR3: TGTGCCAGCAGCCCCGTGGGCCGGGACAGATCGTACCAAGAGACCCAGTACTTC.

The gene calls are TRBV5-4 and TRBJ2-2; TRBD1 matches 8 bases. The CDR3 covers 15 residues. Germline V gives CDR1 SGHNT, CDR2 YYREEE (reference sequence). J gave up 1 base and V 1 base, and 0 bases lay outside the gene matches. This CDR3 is CASSLTGGNTGELFF. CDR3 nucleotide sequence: TGTGCCAGCAGCTTGACAGGGGGGAACACCGGGGAGCTGTTTTTT.

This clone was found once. CDR3 nucleotides: TGTGCCAGCAGCCCTCGACAGGGACCAGGTGTGAATGAGCAGTTCTTC. Translating gives CASSPRQGPGVNEQFF. The gene calls are TRBV9 and TRBJ2-1; 7 bases fit TRBD1. The CDR3 spans 16 residues. From germline, CDR1 is SGDLS and CDR2 YYNGEE. V lost 4 bases to trimming and J lost 7 bases; unmatched junction nucleotides: 14.

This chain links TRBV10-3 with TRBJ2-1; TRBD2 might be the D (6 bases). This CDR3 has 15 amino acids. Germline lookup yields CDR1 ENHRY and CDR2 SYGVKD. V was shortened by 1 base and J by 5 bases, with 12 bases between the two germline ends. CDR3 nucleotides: TGTGCCATCAGTGAGTTTTCGGGGGAACACAATGAGCAGTTCTTC. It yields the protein CAISEFSGEHNEQFF.

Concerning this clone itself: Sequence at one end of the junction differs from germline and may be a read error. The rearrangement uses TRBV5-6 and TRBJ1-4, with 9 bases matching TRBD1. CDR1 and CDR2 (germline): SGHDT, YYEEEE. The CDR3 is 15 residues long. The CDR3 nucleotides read TGTGCCAGCAGTCAGTTACAGGGGGCTAACGAAAAACTGTTTTTT. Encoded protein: CASSQLQGANEKLFF.

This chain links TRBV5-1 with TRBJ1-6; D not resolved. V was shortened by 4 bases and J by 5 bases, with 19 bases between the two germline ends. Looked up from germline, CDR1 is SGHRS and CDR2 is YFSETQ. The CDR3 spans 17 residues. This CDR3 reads CASSPGPTGSDNSPLHF. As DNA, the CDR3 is TGCGCCAGCAGCCCCGGGCCTACGGGGAGTGATAATTCACCCCTCCACTTT.

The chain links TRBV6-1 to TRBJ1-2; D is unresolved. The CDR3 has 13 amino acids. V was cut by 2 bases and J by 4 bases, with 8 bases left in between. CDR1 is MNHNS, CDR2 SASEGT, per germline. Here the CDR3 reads CASSEYEVYGYTF. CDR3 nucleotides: TGTGCCAGCAGTGAATACGAGGTCTATGGCTACACCTTC.

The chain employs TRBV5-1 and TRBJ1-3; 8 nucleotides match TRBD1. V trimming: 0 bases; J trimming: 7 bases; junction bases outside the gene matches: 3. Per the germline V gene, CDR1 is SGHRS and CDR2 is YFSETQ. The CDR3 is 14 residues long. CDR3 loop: CASSLDRGVNTIYF. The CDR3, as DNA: TGCGCCAGCAGCTTGGACAGGGGGGTCAACACCATATATTTT.

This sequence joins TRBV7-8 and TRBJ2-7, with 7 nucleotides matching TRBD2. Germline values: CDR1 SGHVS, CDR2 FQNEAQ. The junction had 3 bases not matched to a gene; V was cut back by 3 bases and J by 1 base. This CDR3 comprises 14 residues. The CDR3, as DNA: TGTGCCAGCAGCTTCTGGGACTATTCCTACGAGCAGTACTTC. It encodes CASSFWDYSYEQYF.

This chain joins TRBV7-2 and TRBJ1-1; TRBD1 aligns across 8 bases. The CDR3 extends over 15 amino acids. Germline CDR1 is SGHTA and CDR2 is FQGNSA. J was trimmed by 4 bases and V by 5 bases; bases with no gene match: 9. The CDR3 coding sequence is TGTGCCAGCAGCACCCGGACAGGGTCGGCCACTGAAGCTTTCTTT. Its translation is CASSTRTGSATEAFF. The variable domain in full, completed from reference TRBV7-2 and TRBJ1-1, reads GAGVSQSPSNKVTEKGKDVELRCDPISGHTALYWYRQSLGQGLEFLIYFQGNSAPDKSGLPSDRFSAERTGGSVSTLTIQRTQQEDSAVYLCASSTRTGSATEAFFGQGTRLTVV.